The next 15 T cell receptor beta chains were all read from a single sample in a study of CD8+ T cells in alopecia areata. Noted treatment: oral pan-JAK inhibitor, 5-10 mg twice daily. TCR sequencing used cDNA made by reverse transcription of extracted RNA. Here immunoSEQ multiplex PCR was the method, and the copy in TCRdb shows in-frame clones only, minus some. Altogether around 300,000 clones are present, about 60% being singletons, with the ten largest covering roughly 0.93%. Sequenced material: CD4+ T cells sorted from blood, taken between weeks 51 and 52, from a patient treated with tofacitinib. The receptors derive from a human donor with alopecia areata.

This clone was seen only once. The chain employs TRBV11-2 and TRBJ1-2, with a possible D match to TRBD1 (5 bases). The V end lost 3 bases, the J end lost 0 bases, and 8 bases lay between the germline ends. CDR3 length: 14 amino acids. Germline V lookup: CDR1 SGHAT, CDR2 FQNNGV. The CDR3 spells CASSLGQANYGYTF. CDR3 nucleotides: TGTGCCAGCAGCTTGGGGCAGGCTAACTATGGCTACACCTTC.

This chain joins TRBV23-1 and TRBJ1-5; no definite D call. Being an ORF, TRBV23-1 has a function that is uncertain. V was cut by 4 bases and J by 5 bases, with 9 bases left in between. The CDR3 extends over 13 amino acids. The CDR3 is CASSLRDYQPQHF. CDR3 in DNA: TGCGCCAGCAGTCTTCGAGATTATCAGCCCCAGCATTTT.

The chain links TRBV29-1 to TRBJ2-4; TRBD1 might be the D (5 bases). CDR1 and CDR2 (germline): SQVTM, ANQGSEA. The CDR3 spans 13 residues. The V and J ends lost 4 bases and 5 bases respectively, with 12 bases between them. The CDR3 bases are TGCAGCGTTGGCAGGGATCCCCAAAACATTCAGTACTTC. Translated, it gives CSVGRDPQNIQYF.

This chain uses TRBV30 with TRBJ2-2; a weak D match, TRBD1 (5 bases). CDR3 length: 19 residues. V lost 4 bases to trimming and J lost 5 bases, with 29 bases between them. The germline V gene encodes CDR1 GTSNPN and CDR2 SVGIG (reference sequence). The CDR3 DNA is TGTGCCTGGAAGGCTTTGGGCTTGTTAGGGGTCGACGGAACCGGGGAGCTGTTTTTT. Translation gives CAWKALGLLGVDGTGELFF.

V and J are TRBV19 and TRBJ1-5; perhaps TRBD1 as D (5 bases). The CDR3 length is 14 residues. Trimming left V 8 bases short and J 1 base short, with 12 bases between. The V gene's germline CDR1 is LNHDA and CDR2 SQIVND (reference sequence). The DNA of the CDR3 is TGTGCCAGTTCCCGCCAGGGCAGCAATCAGCCCCAGCATTTT. Translated: CASSRQGSNQPQHF.

This clone has only a few counts. The chain has TRBV7-2 and TRBJ2-2, with D possibly matching TRBD1 (5 bases). The CDR3 totals 15 residues. Trimming took off 5 bases at V and 0 bases at J, with 10 bases between the two ends. Germline V gene lookup returns CDR1 SGHTA and CDR2 FQGNSA. The DNA of the CDR3 is TGTGCCAGCAGCCGTCAGGGCGCGAACACCGGGGAGCTGTTTTTT. Translating it yields CASSRQGANTGELFF. Drawing the rest from reference TRBV7-2 and TRBJ2-2, the complete variable domain is GAGVSQSPSNKVTEKGKDVELRCDPISGHTALYWYRQSLGQGLEFLIYFQGNSAPDKSGLPSDRFSAERTGGSVSTLTIQRTQQEDSAVYLCASSRQGANTGELFFGEGSRLTVL.

The chain has TRBV7-2 and TRBJ2-1; TRBD2 aligns across 13 bases. Unmatched junction bases numbered 6, after V lost 3 bases and J lost 4 bases. CDR1 SGHTA and CDR2 FQGNSA come from the germline V gene. This CDR3 comprises 17 residues. In DNA, the CDR3 is TGTGCCAGCAGCTTCTCGACTAGCGGGGGGAGGTACAATGAGCAGTTCTTC. It is translated as CASSFSTSGGRYNEQFF.

V usage is TRBV7-2 and J usage is TRBJ2-7, with 8 nucleotides matching TRBD1. The CDR3 is made up of 14 amino acids. V trimming: 5 bases; J trimming: 4 bases; junction bases outside the gene matches: 7. The germline gives CDR1 SGHTA, CDR2 FQGNSA. The chain's CDR3 is CASSPGQASYEQYF. The CDR3 DNA is TGTGCCAGCAGCCCGGGACAGGCGTCTTACGAGCAGTACTTC.

The sample holds one count of this clone. The chain combines TRBV9 with TRBJ2-2; D gene ambiguous. Trimming left V 3 bases short and J 2 bases short, with 14 bases between. The CDR3 sequence is 16 residues long. CDR1 and CDR2 from the germline V gene are SGDLS and YYNGEE. The CDR3, as DNA: TGTGCCAGCAGCGCACCCCGTGGGGTTAACACCGGGGAGCTGTTTTTT. Protein product: CASSAPRGVNTGELFF.

Concerning this clone: One junction end does not reproduce the germline sequence, and a read error may be involved. V and J are TRBV4-2 and TRBJ2-2; weak D call: TRBD2 (5 bases). The CDR3 contains 14 residues. Germline V gene data show CDR1 as LGHNA and CDR2 as YNFKEQ. The CDR3 sequence: CASSQGRSTGELSF. CDR3 nucleotide sequence: TGTGCCAGCAGCCAAGGCAGGTCCACCGGGGAGCTGTCTTTT.

The sample holds a few counts of this clone. The gene calls are TRBV7-8 and TRBJ1-2, with 9 bases aligning to TRBD1. The V and J ends lost 0 bases and 3 bases, in that order; junction bases with no gene match: 2. The CDR3 totals 15 residues. In germline, CDR1 is SGHVS, CDR2 FQNEAQ. The CDR3 region is CASSLARQGDYGYTF. Here the CDR3 DNA reads TGTGCCAGCAGCTTAGCTCGACAGGGGGACTATGGCTACACCTTC. Based on the CDR3 plus reference TRBV7-8 and TRBJ1-2, the full variable domain is GAGVSQSPRYKVAKRGQDVALRCDPISGHVSLFWYQQALGQGPEFLTYFQNEAQLDKSGLPSDRFFAERPEGSVSTLKIQRTQQEDSAVYLCASSLARQGDYGYTFGSGTRLTVV.

This clone was found a few times. This chain uses TRBV9 with TRBJ1-4; D perhaps matches TRBD1 (6 bases). The CDR3 consists of 16 residues. The germline V and J ends were trimmed by 4 bases and 6 bases, with 19 bases remaining between them. Germline V gene sequence: CDR1 SGDLS, CDR2 YYNGEE. The CDR3 DNA is TGTGCCAGCAGCCCTCGACTGAGGGGGGAGGATGAAAAACTGTTTTTT. Residues: CASSPRLRGEDEKLFF.

Only a few counts were recorded for this clone. The sample holds other DNA sequences that translate to the same CDR3. The chain links TRBV11-2 to TRBJ2-5; D is undetermined. Trimming removed 0 bases from V and 4 bases from J, with 0 bases in between. The CDR3 loop spans 11 amino acids. Germline loops: CDR1 SGHAT, CDR2 FQNNGV. The CDR3 loop is CASSLEETQYF. The CDR3 DNA follows: TGTGCCAGCAGCTTAGAAGAGACCCAGTACTTC. Full variable domain (outside the CDR3, taken from reference TRBV11-2 and TRBJ2-5): EAGVAQSPRYKIIEKRQSVAFWCNPISGHATLYWYQQILGQGPKLLIQFQNNGVVDDSQLPKDRFSAERLKGVDSTLKIQPAKLEDSAVYLCASSLEETQYFGPGTRLLVL.

The rearrangement links TRBV5-1 to TRBJ2-7, with TRBD1 as a possible D gene (6 bases). This CDR3 spans 14 amino acids. V was clipped by 1 base and J by 4 bases, with 12 bases between them. Germline loops: CDR1 SGHRS, CDR2 YFSETQ. As DNA, the CDR3 is TGCGCCAGCAGCTTGACCTGGGGGCTATACGAGCAGTACTTC. It yields the protein CASSLTWGLYEQYF.

This clone was detected a few times. The chain employs TRBV2 and TRBJ2-3; 8 bases map to TRBD2. The CDR3 spans 13 residues. Germline CDR1 and CDR2: SNHLY and FYNNEI. The V gene end was trimmed by 6 bases and the J gene end by 4 bases; junction bases not matched to a gene: 3. CDR3 protein: CASRRGASDTQYF. CDR3 in DNA: TGTGCCAGCAGGCGGGGGGCCTCAGATACGCAGTATTTT.